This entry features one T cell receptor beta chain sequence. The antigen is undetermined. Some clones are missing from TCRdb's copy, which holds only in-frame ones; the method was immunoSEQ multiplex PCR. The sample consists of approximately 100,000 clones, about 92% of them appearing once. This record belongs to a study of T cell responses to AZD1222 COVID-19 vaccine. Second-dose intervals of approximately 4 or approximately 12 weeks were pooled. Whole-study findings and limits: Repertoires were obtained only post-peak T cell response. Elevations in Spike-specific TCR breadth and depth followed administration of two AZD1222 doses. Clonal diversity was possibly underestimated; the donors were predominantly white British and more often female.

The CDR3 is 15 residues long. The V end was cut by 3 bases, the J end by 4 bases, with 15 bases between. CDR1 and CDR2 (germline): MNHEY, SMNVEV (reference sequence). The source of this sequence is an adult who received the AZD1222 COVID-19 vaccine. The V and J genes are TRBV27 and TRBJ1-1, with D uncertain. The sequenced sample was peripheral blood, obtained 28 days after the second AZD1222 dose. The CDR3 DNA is TGTGCCAGCAGTTTGTTAACCGGGCCAGGCACTGAAGCTTTCTTT. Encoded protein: CASSLLTGPGTEAFF.